Listed below are T cell receptor beta chains from one sample, sequenced in a study of cytomegalovirus exposure and HLA in healthy donors. Sequencing used immunoSEQ multiplex PCR; TCRdb keeps in-frame clones, though not all of them. Of roughly 200,000 clones listed, about 77% are singletons. The source material was PBMCs. Receptor source: a woman aged 25 to 39 in good health and CMV-seronegative. Each CDR3 is given with its conserved first and last residue. A D gene is named only where the DNA matches it firmly. The listing skips clone size in some rows; elsewhere it reads once, few, many or a size class.

abundance | j_gene | v_gene | d_gene | CDR3aa | CDR3nt
- | TRBJ1-5 | TRBV27 | - | CASSLVGGVQPQHF | TGTGCCAGCAGTTTGGTAGGGGGGGTTCAGCCCCAGCATTTT
- | TRBJ1-4 | TRBV7-2 | TRBD1 | CASSIKPGQNNEKLFF | TGTGCCAGCAGCATAAAACCGGGACAGAATAATGAAAAACTGTTTTTT
- | TRBJ2-7 | TRBV9 | TRBD2 | CASSVGTSGVYEQYF | TGTGCCAGCAGCGTAGGTACTAGCGGGGTCTACGAGCAGTACTTC
- | TRBJ2-7 | TRBV19 | TRBD1 | CASSIEGTGTYEQYF | TGTGCCAGTAGTATAGAGGGGACAGGGACCTACGAGCAGTACTTC
- | TRBJ2-5 | TRBV5-1 | TRBD2 | CASSLAAGDWVQETQYF | TGCGCCAGCAGCTTGGCCGCGGGGGACTGGGTCCAAGAGACCCAGTACTTC
- | TRBJ1-2 | TRBV19 | - | CASGQGDGYTF | TGTGCCAGTGGGCAGGGTGACGGCTACACCTTC
- | TRBJ2-3 | TRBV2 | TRBD1 | CASSDPMTGESTDTQYF | TGTGCCAGCAGTGACCCGATGACAGGGGAGAGCACAGATACGCAGTATTTT
few | TRBJ2-7 | TRBV7-2 | TRBD1 | CASSTWRPGQGAYEQYF | TGTGCCAGCAGCACCTGGAGGCCTGGACAGGGAGCCTACGAGCAGTACTTC
- | TRBJ1-5 | TRBV5-6 | - | CASSLAGGDQPQHF | TGTGCCAGCAGCTTGGCGGGAGGGGATCAGCCCCAGCATTTT
few | TRBJ1-1 | TRBV4-1 | TRBD1 | CASSPPAGGLMNTEAFF | TGCGCCAGCAGCCCCCCGGCAGGGGGACTTATGAACACTGAAGCTTTCTTT
few | TRBJ2-5 | TRBV6-6 | - | CASSYSRPGAGTQYF | TGTGCCAGCAGTTACTCGAGACCGGGAGCGGGGACCCAGTACTTC
- | TRBJ2-5 | TRBV2 | - | CASSGWETQYF | TGTGCCAGCAGCGGTTGGGAGACCCAGTACTTC
- | TRBJ2-5 | TRBV5-1 | - | CASSEIQETQYF | TGCGCCAGCAGCGAGATACAAGAGACCCAGTACTTC
- | TRBJ2-7 | TRBV30 | - | CAWSAGIYEQYF | TGTGCCTGGAGTGCGGGGATCTACGAGCAGTACTTC
- | TRBJ2-3 | TRBV19 | - | CASSVGSLRTDTQYF | TGTGCCAGTAGTGTCGGGTCCCTGAGGACAGATACGCAGTATTTT
- | TRBJ1-6 | TRBV6-1 | - | CASSPISGLGSPLHF | TGTGCCAGCAGTCCAATTTCAGGGTTAGGATCACCCCTCCACTTT
once | TRBJ1-1 | TRBV6-5 | - | CASSLRRGFTEAFF | TGTGCCAGCAGTCTCCGTCGGGGTTTCACTGAAGCTTTCTTT
few | TRBJ2-7 | TRBV29-1 | TRBD2 | CSVRAGASYEQYF | TGCAGCGTAAGAGCGGGGGCCAGTTACGAGCAGTACTTC
- | TRBJ1-6 | TRBV5-1 | - | CASSLGDSHNSPLHF | TGCGCCAGCAGCTTGGGAGACAGTCATAATTCACCCCTCCACTTT
- | TRBJ2-3 | TRBV7-6 | TRBD2 | CASSPPSGGRTDTQYF | TGTGCCAGCAGCCCCCCCAGCGGGGGACGCACAGATACGCAGTATTTT
- | TRBJ1-2 | TRBV7-2 | - | CASSLDRVGGYTF | TGTGCCAGCAGCTTAGATCGGGTAGGCGGCTACACCTTC
- | TRBJ1-2 | TRBV7-9 | - | CSSSNIKGGRESYGGYTF | TGTTCCAGCAGCAATATTAAGGGGGGGCGGGAGTCCTATGGCGGCTACACCTTC
- | TRBJ2-6 | TRBV6-1 | - | CASRTTTSGANVLTF | TGTGCCAGCAGGACTACAACCTCTGGGGCCAACGTCCTGACTTTC
- | TRBJ2-7 | TRBV6-1 | TRBD1 | CASAATGPFGEQYF | TGTGCCAGCGCAGCGACAGGGCCCTTCGGGGAGCAGTACTTC
- | TRBJ1-2 | TRBV27 | - | CASSFGGGFGYTF | TGTGCCAGCAGCTTTGGCGGGGGTTTTGGCTACACCTTC
- | TRBJ2-1 | TRBV28 | TRBD2 | CASSLSVLAGDNEQFF | TGTGCCAGCAGTTTATCCGTCCTAGCGGGAGACAATGAGCAGTTCTTC
- | TRBJ1-1 | TRBV18 | - | CASSYNQGDTEAFF | TGTGCCAGCTCGTATAACCAGGGCGACACTGAAGCTTTCTTT
- | TRBJ1-2 | TRBV27 | TRBD1 | CASSHLLGQGKANYGYTF | TGTGCCAGCAGCCACCTTTTGGGACAGGGGAAAGCTAACTATGGCTACACCTTC
- | TRBJ2-3 | TRBV19 | TRBD2 | CASSIILLAGGPDTQYF | TGTGCCAGTAGTATAATCCTCCTAGCGGGAGGGCCAGATACGCAGTATTTT
- | TRBJ2-2 | TRBV7-3 | - | CASSPGAGELFF | TGTGCCAGCAGCCCCGGGGCCGGGGAGCTGTTTTTT
- | TRBJ2-3 | TRBV5-1 | - | CASSPPSGSRTDTQYF | TGCGCCAGCAGCCCGCCATCGGGGTCCCGCACAGATACGCAGTATTTT
- | TRBJ2-1 | TRBV6-5 | - | CASSFDTYNEQFF | TGTGCCAGCAGTTTCGACACTTACAATGAGCAGTTCTTC
- | TRBJ1-5 | TRBV5-4 | TRBD1 | CASSTRPGQGAYQPQHF | TGTGCCAGCAGCACCCGACCGGGACAGGGGGCGTATCAGCCCCAGCATTTT
- | TRBJ2-3 | TRBV5-1 | TRBD1 | CASSAATGARPDTQYF | TGCGCCAGCAGCGCCGCGACAGGGGCTCGGCCAGATACGCAGTATTTT
- | TRBJ2-1 | TRBV29-1 | TRBD2 | CSVAAGGSVYNEQFF | TGCAGCGTTGCTGCGGGAGGTAGTGTCTACAATGAGCAGTTCTTC
- | TRBJ2-5 | TRBV18 | - | CASSPSAGTQETQYF | TGTGCCAGCTCACCCTCTGCGGGTACACAAGAGACCCAGTACTTC
- | TRBJ2-7 | TRBV6-1 | - | CASSDSEGGDYEQYF | TGTGCCAGCAGTGATTCGGAGGGGGGGGACTACGAGCAGTACTTC
- | TRBJ1-3 | TRBV7-9 | - | CASSPQGFYGNTIYF | TGTGCCAGCAGCCCTCAGGGGTTTTATGGAAACACCATATATTTT
- | TRBJ1-2 | TRBV28 | - | CASSSPRGYGYTF | TGTGCCAGCAGTTCCCCCAGGGGCTATGGCTACACCTTC
- | TRBJ1-5 | TRBV5-1 | - | CASSLTGRGNQPQHF | TGCGCCAGCAGCCTGACGGGGAGGGGCAATCAGCCCCAGCATTTT
- | TRBJ1-1 | TRBV7-9 | - | CASTGGTLEAFF | TGTGCCAGCACCGGAGGGACTCTCGAAGCTTTCTTT
once | TRBJ1-2 | TRBV6-5 | - | CASSYGRVYGYTF | TGTGCCAGCAGTTACGGCAGGGTCTATGGCTACACCTTC
- | TRBJ1-6 | TRBV5-1 | - | CASSLGPRGNSPLHF | TGCGCCAGCAGCTTGGGTCCCCGCGGGAATTCACCCCTCCACTTT
- | TRBJ2-1 | TRBV5-4 | TRBD2 | CASSSTGGYNEQFF | TGTGCCAGCAGCTCAACGGGAGGGTACAATGAGCAGTTCTTC
- | TRBJ2-2 | TRBV7-9 | TRBD1 | CASTWTGDRSGELFF | TGTGCCAGCACCTGGACAGGTGATAGGTCCGGGGAGCTGTTTTTT
- | TRBJ1-2 | TRBV5-1 | - | CASSLEQEVYGYTF | TGCGCCAGCAGCTTGGAGCAGGAGGTCTATGGCTACACCTTC
- | TRBJ1-1 | TRBV19 | TRBD1 | CASSIGLRTGVDTEAFF | TGTGCCAGTAGTATAGGCCTTAGGACAGGGGTTGACACTGAAGCCTTCTTT
- | TRBJ2-7 | TRBV19 | TRBD2 | CASKRREDSYEQYF | TGTGCCAGTAAGCGGCGGGAGGACTCCTACGAGCAGTACTTC
- | TRBJ2-7 | TRBV2 | TRBD1 | CASHFQAGGGEQYF | TGTGCCAGCCATTTCCAAGCAGGGGGCGGCGAGCAGTACTTC